The 21 T cell receptor beta chains listed next were all sequenced from one sample in a study of blood T cell repertoires in COVID-19. Assay used: immunoSEQ multiplex PCR; TCRdb lists only in-frame clones, some missing. The sample shows just over 300,000 clones, roughly 90% of them seen only once. The material sequenced was peripheral blood. The origin of the receptors is a man aged 18 to 30 with active or convalescent COVID-19.

The V call is TRBV18, the J call TRBJ2-3; D not certain. V gave up 3 bases and J gave up 2 bases, with 9 bases separating them. The CDR3 extends over 14 amino acids. In germline, CDR1 is KGHSH, CDR2 LQKENI. CDR3 protein: CASSPGTDTDTQYF. DNA of the CDR3: TGTGCCAGCTCACCGGGCACAGACACAGATACGCAGTATTTT.

This sequence joins TRBV5-1 and TRBJ1-2; TRBD1 might be the D (5 bases). Per the germline V gene, CDR1 is SGHRS and CDR2 is YFSETQ. With 0 bases removed from V and 4 bases from J, the gap between germline ends came to 28 bases. This CDR3 is built from 20 residues. The CDR3 DNA sequence: TGCGCCAGCAGCTTGGCTGGGACTACTCTTGTTCTGGGATCGAGCTATGGCTACACCTTC. Translation: CASSLAGTTLVLGSSYGYTF.

This chain connects TRBV27 to TRBJ2-2; D perhaps matches TRBD1 (6 bases). The CDR3 totals 14 residues. Trimming left V 3 bases short and J 5 bases short, with 10 bases between. The germline CDR1 and CDR2 sequences are MNHEY and SMNVEV (reference sequence). The CDR3 loop is CASSFYRETGELFF. DNA of the CDR3: TGTGCCAGCAGTTTCTACAGGGAAACCGGGGAGCTGTTTTTT.

CDR3 in amino acids: CASSGTGGPYEQYF. CDR3 nucleotides: TGTGCCAGCAGTGGTACAGGGGGACCCTACGAGCAGTACTTC. The V and J genes are TRBV6-2 or TRBV6-3 and TRBJ2-7; 8 nucleotides align to TRBD1. The CDR3 extends over 14 amino acids. The germline CDR1 and CDR2 sequences are MNHEY and SVGEGT. J lost 2 bases, V lost 5 bases, and 5 bases had no gene match.

The J gene is TRBJ2-5, the V gene TRBV3-1 (or the pseudogene TRBV3-2); the match to TRBD2 covers 7 bases. This CDR3 region has 16 residues. Germline V lookup: CDR1 LGHDT, CDR2 YNNKEL (reference sequence). The junction had 13 bases not matched to a gene; V was cut back by 6 bases and J by 3 bases. The CDR3: CASSPGAGEAEETQYF. CDR3 bases: TGTGCCAGCAGTCCCGGGGCGGGAGAGGCGGAAGAGACCCAGTACTTC.

The rearrangement uses TRBV10-3 and TRBJ2-1; the match to TRBD2 covers 9 bases. The germline gives CDR1 ENHRY, CDR2 SYGVKD. This CDR3 has 15 residues. The J segment lost 5 bases and the V segment lost 4 bases, leaving 6 bases of the junction unmatched. CDR3 DNA sequence: TGTGCCATCAGTGGGGCTAGCGGGACCCACAATGAGCAGTTCTTC. Protein sequence: CAISGASGTHNEQFF.

This sequence joins TRBV19 and TRBJ1-6, with TRBD1 matching over 11 bases. V shed 5 bases, J shed 0 bases, and the junction held 6 bases outside the gene matches. This CDR3 comprises 18 residues. Germline lookup yields CDR1 LNHDA and CDR2 SQIVND (reference sequence). The CDR3 loop reads CASSWGQGESSYNSPLHF. The DNA for the CDR3 is TGTGCCAGTAGTTGGGGACAGGGGGAGAGCTCCTATAATTCACCCCTCCACTTT.

The V gene is TRBV29-1, the J gene TRBJ1-2, with TRBD1 matching over 9 bases. Germline CDR1 and CDR2: SQVTM and ANQGSEA. V was clipped by 3 bases and J by 7 bases; unmatched bases: 12. The CDR3 sequence is 15 residues long. DNA for the CDR3: TGCAGCGTTGATCTTGGACAGGGGAATCTCCTTGGCTACACCTTC. Protein product: CSVDLGQGNLLGYTF. Based on the CDR3 plus reference TRBV29-1 and TRBJ1-2, the full variable domain is SAVISQKPSRDICQRGTSLTIQCQVDSQVTMMFWYRQQPGQSLTLIATANQGSEATYESGFVIDKFPISRPNLTFSTLTVSNMSPEDSSIYLCSVDLGQGNLLGYTFGSGTRLTVV.

The CDR3: CASSRLVQVQPQHF. The DNA of the CDR3 is TGTGCCAGCAGTCGACTAGTTCAGGTCCAGCCCCAGCATTTT. The chain has TRBV28 and TRBJ1-5; no reliable D call. Germline lookup yields CDR1 MDHEN and CDR2 SYDVKM. The CDR3 sequence is 14 residues long. The germline V and J ends were trimmed by 5 bases and 7 bases, with 15 bases remaining between them.

The rearrangement links TRBV7-9 to TRBJ2-5; a possible D gene is TRBD2 (6 bases). V was cut by 2 bases and J by 2 bases, with 6 bases left in between. The germline V gene has CDR1 SEHNR and CDR2 FQNEAQ (reference sequence). The CDR3 covers 13 residues. The DNA for the CDR3 is TGTGCCAGCAGCTTAAGCGGGCAAGAGACCCAGTACTTC. This gives the protein CASSLSGQETQYF.

The rearrangement links TRBV19 to TRBJ1-1; D is uncertain. Germline V gene lookup returns CDR1 LNHDA and CDR2 SQIVND (reference sequence). The CDR3 has 13 amino acids. The ends were cut back, 8 bases at V and 1 base at J, with 11 bases in the middle. The CDR3 sequence is CASWEGRNTEAFF. In nucleotides, the CDR3 is TGTGCCAGTTGGGAAGGGAGGAACACTGAAGCTTTCTTT.

The CDR3 protein is CASTDSPYEQYF. CDR3 DNA: TGTGCCAGCACGGACAGCCCCTACGAGCAGTACTTC. The chain uses TRBV2 and TRBJ2-7; D perhaps matches TRBD1 (6 bases). Germline CDR1 is SNHLY and CDR2 is FYNNEI. Trimming pared 7 bases from V and 2 bases from J, leaving 9 bases between. The CDR3 loop spans 12 amino acids. Using reference TRBV2 and TRBJ2-7 for the parts outside the CDR3, the full variable domain is EPEVTQTPSHQVTQMGQEVILRCVPISNHLYFYWYRQILGQKVEFLVSFYNNEISEKSEIFDDQFSVERPDGSNFTLKIRSTKLEDSAMYFCASTDSPYEQYFGPGTRLTVT.

V gene TRBV7-8 combines with J gene TRBJ1-4; TRBD1 agrees at 11 bases. CDR1 and CDR2 (germline): SGHVS, FQNEAQ. The J segment lost 8 bases and the V segment lost 5 bases, leaving 7 bases of the junction unmatched. CDR3 length: 15 amino acids. CDR3 amino acids: CASSPTWDRGEKLFF. CDR3 nucleotide sequence: TGTGCCAGCAGCCCCACCTGGGACAGGGGGGAAAAACTGTTTTTT.

The chain employs TRBV12-5 and TRBJ1-5, with 8 bases lining up with TRBD1. This CDR3 is 16 amino acids long. Germline assignment: CDR1 LGHNT and CDR2 FRNRAP. V lost 7 bases, J lost 0 bases, and 8 bases stayed unmatched. CDR3 coding DNA: TGTGCTAGTGAGTTGACAGGGGTACGTAGCAATCAGCCCCAGCATTTT. It encodes CASELTGVRSNQPQHF.

The chain uses TRBV6-2 or TRBV6-3 and TRBJ1-6; D is uncertain. This CDR3 contains 12 residues. V lost 0 bases and J 10 bases, leaving 4 bases between the germline ends. Germline V gives CDR1 MNHEY, CDR2 SVGEGT. CDR3 DNA sequence: TGTGCCAGCAGTTACTCCCCATCACCCCTCCACTTT. Translation gives CASSYSPSPLHF.

The rearrangement joins TRBV28 to TRBJ2-3, with D possibly TRBD2 on 5 matching bases. The CDR3 sequence is 15 residues long. Trimming took off 6 bases at V and 4 bases at J, with 17 bases between the two ends. The germline gives CDR1 MDHEN, CDR2 SYDVKM. DNA for the CDR3: TGTGCCAGCAGCCTCGCGGTGGGAGTTCCAGATACGCAGTATTTT. It codes for CASSLAVGVPDTQYF.

This rearrangement joins TRBV27 to TRBJ1-6; 7 nucleotides agree with TRBD1. The germline gives CDR1 MNHEY, CDR2 SMNVEV (reference sequence). The CDR3 has 17 amino acids. V shed 5 bases, J shed 9 bases, and the junction held 16 bases outside the gene matches. CDR3 sequence reads: CASSQTMAGGGSSPLHF. The DNA of the CDR3 is TGTGCCAGCAGTCAAACTATGGCAGGGGGTGGGAGTTCACCCCTCCACTTT.

This chain joins TRBV28 and TRBJ1-6; D uncertain. V was clipped by 6 bases and J by 5 bases, with 11 bases between them. This CDR3 contains 14 residues. Germline lookup yields CDR1 MDHEN and CDR2 SYDVKM. As DNA, the CDR3 is TGTGCCAGCAGCCTCCGGGGTAATAATTCACCCCTCCACTTT. Translation gives CASSLRGNNSPLHF.

The count of this clone is one. The chain is built from TRBV7-8 and TRBJ1-1; no clear D. V shed 5 bases and J shed 3 bases, with 10 bases lying between them. The CDR3 is 13 residues long. Germline V gene sequence: CDR1 SGHVS, CDR2 FQNEAQ. CDR3 residues: CASSPVVYTEAFF. In nucleotides, the CDR3 is TGTGCCAGCAGCCCTGTAGTTTACACTGAAGCTTTCTTT.

The chain couples TRBV7-2 to TRBJ1-1; D is undetermined. The length of the CDR3 is 15 residues. Germline V gene data show CDR1 as SGHTA and CDR2 as FQGNSA. V was clipped by 5 bases and J by 0 bases, with 13 bases between them. The CDR3 region is CASSPRSSLNTEAFF. The CDR3 nucleotides are TGTGCCAGCAGCCCTAGATCTAGCCTGAACACTGAAGCTTTCTTT.

The rearrangement joins TRBV11-3 to TRBJ2-5; 7 nucleotides match TRBD2. V shed 3 bases, J shed 5 bases, and the junction held 3 bases outside the gene matches. The CDR3 length is 13 residues. Germline V gene sequence: CDR1 SGHNT, CDR2 YENEEA. The CDR3 here is CASSFGEGETQYF. The DNA for the CDR3 is TGTGCCAGCAGCTTTGGGGAGGGCGAGACCCAGTACTTC. The full variable domain, rest sourced from reference TRBV11-3 and TRBJ2-5, is EAGVVQSPRYKIIEKKQPVAFWCNPISGHNTLYWYLQNLGQGPELLIRYENEEAVDDSQLPKDRFSAERLKGVDSTLKIQPAELGDSAVYLCASSFGEGETQYFGPGTRLLVL.